These T cell receptor beta chains were read from a single sample in a study of spatial heterogeneity in lung cancer. Each CDR3 protein is one row after TCRdb ran MiXCR on the 5' RACE reads. The table records about 26,000 distinct CDR3 sequences, around 5.8% of them present only once. The specimen was PBMCs, collected at follow-up. These receptor sequences come from a male donor with early-stage non-small cell lung cancer. Both conserved end residues are part of each CDR3.

V gene	J gene	CDR3 protein
TRBV5-1	TRBJ2-5	CASSTASGRYQETQYF
TRBV5-5	TRBJ2-1	CASSLGQSSYNEQFF
TRBV6-5	TRBJ1-4	CASSLTGGATNEKLFF
TRBV5-5	TRBJ1-4	CASSHREPNEKLFF
TRBV6-2/TRBV6-3	TRBJ1-1	CASSYSWDTEAFF
TRBV3-1	TRBJ2-5	CASSQDGTGAIETQYF
TRBV29-1	TRBJ2-3	CSAGRDGQTDTQYF
TRBV5-4	TRBJ1-1	CASSTGQNTEAFF
TRBV20-1	TRBJ2-7	CSARDGGAEQYF
TRBV9	TRBJ2-1	CASSVGLAGVSREQFF
TRBV5-1	TRBJ2-1	CASSLVGKPPYNEQFF
TRBV2	TRBJ1-1	CASSVTGPPNTEAFF
TRBV10-3	TRBJ1-1	CAISEWGSANTEAFF
TRBV20-1	TRBJ2-1	CSARGGRAGYNEQFF
TRBV9	TRBJ1-2	CASSAPLQATPNYGYTF
TRBV6-2/TRBV6-3	TRBJ1-6	CASSYSGQGNSPLHF
TRBV4-2	TRBJ2-5	CASSQSGLAGSETQYF
TRBV7-8	TRBJ2-1	CASSLREGTYNEQFF
TRBV5-1	TRBJ1-5	CASSLMGSNQPQHF
TRBV3-1	TRBJ1-6	CASRQLLYNSPLHF
TRBV5-1	TRBJ1-2	CASSLEQYGYTF
TRBV7-9	TRBJ2-5	CASSPTVGGGETQYF
TRBV7-2	TRBJ1-4	CASSLVDATNEKLFF
TRBV4-3	TRBJ1-1	CASSQDRNTEAFF
TRBV6-5	TRBJ2-6	CASSYSGANVLTF
TRBV4-2	TRBJ2-3	CASSQYPGVPDTQYF
TRBV28	TRBJ2-3	CASSLRAGVLWDTQYF
TRBV24-1	TRBJ2-3	CATSSTSGSTNTDTQYF
TRBV7-9	TRBJ2-5	CASSLPRAVSGKLQETQYF
TRBV7-3	TRBJ2-6	CASSSGVSGANVLTF
TRBV9	TRBJ2-4	CASSVEDPAQGVKNIQYF
TRBV3-2	TRBJ1-5	CASSTKGNPQHF
TRBV18	TRBJ2-5	CASSEQETQYF
TRBV12-3/TRBV12-4	TRBJ1-5	CASSFTQDQPQHF
TRBV11-3	TRBJ2-1	CASSSDSMTYNEQFF
TRBV7-2	TRBJ2-3	CASSLGGLRDTQYF
TRBV4-3	TRBJ2-3	CASSQDVRALENTDTQYF
TRBV20-1	TRBJ2-3	CSARQLAESTDTQYF
TRBV29-1	TRBJ2-3	CSVDARVSDTQYF